The rows below give T cell receptor beta chains drawn from one sample of a study of OX40 agonist ivuxolimab in advanced cancers. The table came from immunoSEQ multiplex PCR; TCRdb's copy has only in-frame clones and leaves some out. The sample shows about 82,000 clones, around 85% of them seen only once. This sample comprised CD4+ or CD8+ T cells sorted from blood, obtained in a trial of the OX40 agonist ivuxolimab. The receptors were sampled from an adult with an advanced solid tumor such as melanoma, head and neck, liver or kidney cancer. The CDR3 runs from the conserved cysteine through the conserved F or W. The D gene is left open where the match is weak. Rows may omit the clone size; those that give it use once, few, many or a size class.

clone_size: NA; j_call: TRBJ1-4; v_call: TRBV28; d_call: TRBD1; cdr3_nt: TGTGCCAGCAGGGATACAGGGGTCAGGGGGGTCGTTTATGAAAAACTGTTTTTT; cdr3_aa: CASRDTGVRGVVYEKLFF
clone_size: NA; j_call: TRBJ2-7; v_call: TRBV2; d_call: TRBD2; cdr3_nt: TGTGCCAGCAGCCCGGCGGGTAGCGGGAGTGACGAGCAGTACTTC; cdr3_aa: CASSPAGSGSDEQYF
clone_size: few; j_call: TRBJ2-2; v_call: TRBV10-1; d_call: TRBD1; cdr3_nt: TGCGCCAGCAGTATAGTTTGGGACAGGGCTAACGGGGAGCTGTTTTTT; cdr3_aa: CASSIVWDRANGELFF
clone_size: NA; j_call: TRBJ1-5; v_call: TRBV7-8; d_call: TRBD1; cdr3_nt: TGTGCCAGCAGCTGGGGGGACAGGGCCAATCAGCCCCAGCATTTT; cdr3_aa: CASSWGDRANQPQHF
clone_size: NA; j_call: TRBJ2-7; v_call: TRBV21-1; d_call: NA; cdr3_nt: TGTGCCAGCAGTAGCCCGCGTTTGTACCACGAGCAGTACTTC; cdr3_aa: CASSSPRLYHEQYF
clone_size: NA; j_call: TRBJ2-3; v_call: TRBV5-1; d_call: TRBD2; cdr3_nt: TGCGCCAGCAGCCCTAGCGGGAGGATAGATACGCAGTATTTT; cdr3_aa: CASSPSGRIDTQYF
clone_size: once; j_call: TRBJ1-2; v_call: TRBV14; d_call: TRBD1; cdr3_nt: TGTGCCAGCAGCCGTAACAGGGGGGATGGTGGCTACACCTTC; cdr3_aa: CASSRNRGDGGYTF
clone_size: NA; j_call: TRBJ2-7; v_call: TRBV4-3; d_call: NA; cdr3_nt: TGCGCCAGCAGCTACAACGCGGTCCGCTCCTACGAGCAGTACTTC; cdr3_aa: CASSYNAVRSYEQYF
clone_size: NA; j_call: TRBJ1-5; v_call: TRBV28; d_call: NA; cdr3_nt: TGTGCCAGCACCCCCGGGGGCAGGGGTTATCAGCCCCAGCATTTT; cdr3_aa: CASTPGGRGYQPQHF
clone_size: NA; j_call: TRBJ2-7; v_call: TRBV7-2; d_call: TRBD2; cdr3_nt: TGTGCCAGCAGCTTACCAACTAGCGGGAGGTACGAGCAGTACTTC; cdr3_aa: CASSLPTSGRYEQYF
clone_size: NA; j_call: TRBJ2-7; v_call: TRBV28; d_call: NA; cdr3_nt: TGTGCCAGCAGCTACACCGACAGGAAAAGCTCCTACGAGCAGTACTTC; cdr3_aa: CASSYTDRKSSYEQYF
clone_size: once; j_call: TRBJ1-2; v_call: TRBV7-2; d_call: NA; cdr3_nt: TGTGCCAGCAGCCCTCGGGCCAACTATGGCTACACCTTC; cdr3_aa: CASSPRANYGYTF
clone_size: once; j_call: TRBJ2-1; v_call: TRBV27; d_call: NA; cdr3_nt: TGTGCCAGCAGGGGACCCAAAGAATACTACAATGAGCAGTTCTTC; cdr3_aa: CASRGPKEYYNEQFF
clone_size: NA; j_call: TRBJ1-2; v_call: TRBV18; d_call: NA; cdr3_nt: TGTGCCAGCTCACCGTTGGACGCCCATGGCTACACCTTC; cdr3_aa: CASSPLDAHGYTF
clone_size: NA; j_call: TRBJ2-5; v_call: TRBV5-5; d_call: NA; cdr3_nt: TGTGCCAGCAGCTTGAATTTTGGGGCTGGGGAGACCCAGTACTTC; cdr3_aa: CASSLNFGAGETQYF
clone_size: once; j_call: TRBJ1-1; v_call: TRBV5-6; d_call: TRBD1; cdr3_nt: TGTGCCAGCAGCTCTACATTGAGAGGACAGGGGGCCGGAAACACTGAAGCTTTCTTT; cdr3_aa: CASSSTLRGQGAGNTEAFF
clone_size: NA; j_call: TRBJ2-7; v_call: TRBV27; d_call: NA; cdr3_nt: TGTGCCAGCAGTCTTATTTCGGGGGAGCAGTACTTC; cdr3_aa: CASSLISGEQYF
clone_size: NA; j_call: TRBJ2-5; v_call: TRBV27; d_call: NA; cdr3_nt: TGTGCCAGCAGTTTATTCGGGGATGGGGAGACCCAGTACTTC; cdr3_aa: CASSLFGDGETQYF
clone_size: NA; j_call: TRBJ1-5; v_call: TRBV19; d_call: TRBD1; cdr3_nt: TGTGCCAGTATCCCCTCCGGGACAGGGGGCTGGCAGCCCCAGCATTTT; cdr3_aa: CASIPSGTGGWQPQHF
clone_size: NA; j_call: TRBJ2-5; v_call: TRBV2; d_call: NA; cdr3_nt: TGTGCCAGCAGCGTAGGGGGAGAGACCCAGTACTTC; cdr3_aa: CASSVGGETQYF
clone_size: NA; j_call: TRBJ2-7; v_call: TRBV27; d_call: TRBD2; cdr3_nt: TGTGCCAGCAGTTTAGGACTAGTGACGGCACCCTACGAGCAGTACTTC; cdr3_aa: CASSLGLVTAPYEQYF
clone_size: NA; j_call: TRBJ2-2; v_call: TRBV7-9; d_call: NA; cdr3_nt: TGTGCCAGCCACGATTCTGGAGCGTCCGGGGAGCTGTTTTTT; cdr3_aa: CASHDSGASGELFF